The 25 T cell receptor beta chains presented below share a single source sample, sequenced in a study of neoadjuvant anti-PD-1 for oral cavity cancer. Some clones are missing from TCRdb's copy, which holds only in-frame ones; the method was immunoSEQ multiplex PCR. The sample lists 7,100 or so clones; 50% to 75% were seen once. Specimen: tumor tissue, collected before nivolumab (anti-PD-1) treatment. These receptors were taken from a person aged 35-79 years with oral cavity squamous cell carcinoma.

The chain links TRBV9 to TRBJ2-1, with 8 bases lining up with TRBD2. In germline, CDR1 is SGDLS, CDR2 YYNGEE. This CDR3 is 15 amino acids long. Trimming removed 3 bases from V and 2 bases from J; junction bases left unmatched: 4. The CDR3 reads CASSDSGSTYNEQFF. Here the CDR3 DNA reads TGTGCCAGCAGCGACAGCGGGAGCACCTACAATGAGCAGTTCTTC.

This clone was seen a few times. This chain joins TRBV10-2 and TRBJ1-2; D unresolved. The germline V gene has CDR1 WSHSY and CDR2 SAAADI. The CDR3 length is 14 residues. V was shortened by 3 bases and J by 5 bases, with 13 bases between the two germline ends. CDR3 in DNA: TGCGCCAGCAGTGACGGAGGGAGAGGTTATGGCTACACCTTC. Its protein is CASSDGGRGYGYTF.

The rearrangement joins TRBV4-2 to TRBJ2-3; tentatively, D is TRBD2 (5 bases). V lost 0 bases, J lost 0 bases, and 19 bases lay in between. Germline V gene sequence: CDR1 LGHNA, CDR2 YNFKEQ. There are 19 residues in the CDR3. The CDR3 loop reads CASSQDHQSGSLSTDTQYF. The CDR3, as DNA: TGTGCCAGCAGCCAAGACCATCAGTCGGGGAGCCTCAGCACAGATACGCAGTATTTT.

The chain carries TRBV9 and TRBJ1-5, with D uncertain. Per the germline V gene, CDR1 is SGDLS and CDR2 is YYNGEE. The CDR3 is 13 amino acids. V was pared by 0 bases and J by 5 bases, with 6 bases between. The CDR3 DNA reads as TGTGCCAGCAGCGTAGATATTGATCAGCCCCAGCATTTT. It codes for CASSVDIDQPQHF.

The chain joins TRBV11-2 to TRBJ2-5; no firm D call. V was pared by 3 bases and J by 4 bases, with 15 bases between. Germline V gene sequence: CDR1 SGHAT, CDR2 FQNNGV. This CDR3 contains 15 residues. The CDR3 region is CASSFATTHGETQYF. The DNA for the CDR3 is TGTGCCAGCAGCTTCGCTACTACCCATGGAGAGACCCAGTACTTC.

The CDR3 loop reads CASSLEGNSNQPQHF. CDR3 DNA: TGTGCCAGCAGCTTGGAGGGGAATAGCAATCAGCCCCAGCATTTT. The rearrangement joins TRBV5-5 to TRBJ1-5; TRBD1 might be the D (5 bases). From germline, CDR1 is SGHKS and CDR2 YYEKEE (reference sequence). The CDR3 is made up of 15 amino acids. With 0 bases removed from V and 0 bases from J, the gap between germline ends came to 7 bases.

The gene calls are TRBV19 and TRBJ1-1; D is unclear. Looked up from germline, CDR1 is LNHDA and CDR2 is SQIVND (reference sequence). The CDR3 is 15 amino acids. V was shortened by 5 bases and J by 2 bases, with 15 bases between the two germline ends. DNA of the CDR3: TGTGCCAGTAGTGAGCCAGTGGACGTTAACACTGAAGCTTTCTTT. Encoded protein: CASSEPVDVNTEAFF.

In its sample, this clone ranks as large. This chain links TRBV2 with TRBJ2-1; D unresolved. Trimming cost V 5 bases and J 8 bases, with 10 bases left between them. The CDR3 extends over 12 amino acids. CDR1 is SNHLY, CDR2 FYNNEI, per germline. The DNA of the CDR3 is TGTGCCAGCAGTCCCCTACGCTATGAGCAGTTCTTC. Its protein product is CASSPLRYEQFF.

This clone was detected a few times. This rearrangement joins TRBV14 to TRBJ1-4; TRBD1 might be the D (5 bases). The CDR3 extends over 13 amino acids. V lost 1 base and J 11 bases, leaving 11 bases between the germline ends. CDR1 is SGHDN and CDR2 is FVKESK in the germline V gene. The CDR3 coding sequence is TGTGCCAGCAGCCAAGGGGCAGGGTTGAAACTGTTTTTT. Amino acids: CASSQGAGLKLFF.

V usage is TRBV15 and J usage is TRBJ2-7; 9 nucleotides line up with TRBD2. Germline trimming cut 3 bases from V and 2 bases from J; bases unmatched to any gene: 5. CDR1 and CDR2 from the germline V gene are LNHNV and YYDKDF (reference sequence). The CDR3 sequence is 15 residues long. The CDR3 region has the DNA TGTGCCACCAGCAGGGTTAGCGGGAGTACCTACGAGCAGTACTTC. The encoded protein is CATSRVSGSTYEQYF.

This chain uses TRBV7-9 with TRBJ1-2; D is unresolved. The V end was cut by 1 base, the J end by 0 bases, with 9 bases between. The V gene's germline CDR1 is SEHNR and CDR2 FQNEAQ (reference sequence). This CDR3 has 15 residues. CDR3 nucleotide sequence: TGTGCCAGCAGCTTAGGGTCAGCCTCTAACTATGGCTACACCTTC. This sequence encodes CASSLGSASNYGYTF.

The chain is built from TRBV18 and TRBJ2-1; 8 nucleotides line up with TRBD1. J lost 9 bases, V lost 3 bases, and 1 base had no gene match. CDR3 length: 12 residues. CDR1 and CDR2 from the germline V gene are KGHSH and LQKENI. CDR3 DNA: TGTGCCAGCTCACCGGACAGGGTTGAGCAGTTCTTC. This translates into CASSPDRVEQFF.

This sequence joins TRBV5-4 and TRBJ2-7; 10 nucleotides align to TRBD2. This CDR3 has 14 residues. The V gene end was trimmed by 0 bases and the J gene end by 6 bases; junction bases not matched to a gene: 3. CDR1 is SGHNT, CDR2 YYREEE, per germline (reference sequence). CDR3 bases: TGTGCCAGCAGCTTGGGGCTAGCGGGAGTCGAGCAGTACTTC. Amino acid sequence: CASSLGLAGVEQYF.

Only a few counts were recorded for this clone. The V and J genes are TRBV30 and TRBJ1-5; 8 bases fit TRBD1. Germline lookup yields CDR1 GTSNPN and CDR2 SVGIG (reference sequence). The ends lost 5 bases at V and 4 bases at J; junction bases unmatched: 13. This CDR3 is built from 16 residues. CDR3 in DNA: TGTGCCTGGGGAATCTTTCGGACAGGGAGTAATCAGCCCCAGCATTTT. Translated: CAWGIFRTGSNQPQHF.

For the CDR3, the DNA is TGTGCCAGCGGGCGGAACACTGAAGCTTTCTTT. Residues: CASGRNTEAFF. This sequence joins TRBV6-1 and TRBJ1-1; D is ambiguous. This CDR3 is 11 amino acids long. The V end was cut by 8 bases, the J end by 1 base, with 5 bases between. CDR1 and CDR2 from the germline V gene are MNHNS and SASEGT.

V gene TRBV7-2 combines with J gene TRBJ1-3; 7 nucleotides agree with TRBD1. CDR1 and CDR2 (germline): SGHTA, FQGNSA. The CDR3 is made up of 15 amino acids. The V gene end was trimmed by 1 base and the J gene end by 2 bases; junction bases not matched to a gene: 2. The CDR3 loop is CASSLGQGAGNTIYF. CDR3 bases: TGTGCCAGCAGCTTAGGGCAGGGGGCTGGAAACACCATATATTTT. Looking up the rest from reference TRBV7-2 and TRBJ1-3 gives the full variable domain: GAGVSQSPSNKVTEKGKDVELRCDPISGHTALYWYRQSLGQGLEFLIYFQGNSAPDKSGLPSDRFSAERTGGSVSTLTIQRTQQEDSAVYLCASSLGQGAGNTIYFGEGSWLTVV.

The CDR3 sequence: CASSEARGRWNSPLHF. The DNA for the CDR3 is TGTGCCAGCAGTGAAGCGAGGGGGCGGTGGAATTCACCCCTCCACTTT. This chain links TRBV6-1 with TRBJ1-6, with 7 bases aligning to TRBD1. CDR1 and CDR2 from the germline V gene are MNHNS and SASEGT. Unmatched junction bases numbered 6, after V lost 0 bases and J lost 7 bases. The CDR3 runs 16 residues.

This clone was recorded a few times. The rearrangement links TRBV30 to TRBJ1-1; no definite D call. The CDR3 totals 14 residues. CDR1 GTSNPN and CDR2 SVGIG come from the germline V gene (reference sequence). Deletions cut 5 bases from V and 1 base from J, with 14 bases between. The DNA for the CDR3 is TGTGCCTGGCAGCAACCCGGCGGGAACACTGAAGCTTTCTTT. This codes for CAWQQPGGNTEAFF.

The CDR3 loop reads CASSSTSGNEQFF. The CDR3 nucleotides are TGTGCCAGCAGCTCAACTAGTGGGAATGAGCAGTTCTTC. The rearrangement links TRBV11-2 to TRBJ2-1, with TRBD2 as a possible D gene (5 bases). The CDR3 sequence is 13 residues long. Trimming took off 4 bases at V and 7 bases at J, with 11 bases between the two ends. Germline V lookup: CDR1 SGHAT, CDR2 FQNNGV. The variable domain in full, with the rest retrieved from reference TRBV11-2 and TRBJ2-1, is EAGVAQSPRYKIIEKRQSVAFWCNPISGHATLYWYQQILGQGPKLLIQFQNNGVVDDSQLPKDRFSAERLKGVDSTLKIQPAKLEDSAVYLCASSSTSGNEQFFGPGTRLTVL.

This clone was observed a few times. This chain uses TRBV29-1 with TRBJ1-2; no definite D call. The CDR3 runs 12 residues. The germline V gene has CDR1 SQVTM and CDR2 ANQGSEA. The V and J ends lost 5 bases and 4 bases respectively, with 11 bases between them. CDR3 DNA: TGCAGCGTTACCCCTTTGGCCTATGGCTACACCTTC. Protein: CSVTPLAYGYTF. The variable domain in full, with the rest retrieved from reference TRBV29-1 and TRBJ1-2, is SAVISQKPSRDICQRGTSLTIQCQVDSQVTMMFWYRQQPGQSLTLIATANQGSEATYESGFVIDKFPISRPNLTFSTLTVSNMSPEDSSIYLCSVTPLAYGYTFGSGTRLTVV.

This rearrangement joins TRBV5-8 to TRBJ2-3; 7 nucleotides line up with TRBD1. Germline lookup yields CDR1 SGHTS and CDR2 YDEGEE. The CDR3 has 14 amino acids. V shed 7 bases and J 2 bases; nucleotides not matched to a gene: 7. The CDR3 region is CASDKGQITDTQYF. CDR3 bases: TGTGCCAGCGACAAGGGACAGATCACAGATACGCAGTATTTT.

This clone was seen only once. CDR3: CASSLGTSGRGGLYNEQFF. The CDR3 bases are TGTGCCAGTAGTCTGGGGACTAGCGGGAGGGGCGGCCTCTACAATGAGCAGTTCTTC. This chain joins TRBV19 and TRBJ2-1; 16 bases align to TRBD2. CDR3 size: 19 residues. The J segment lost 3 bases and the V segment lost 5 bases, leaving 10 bases of the junction unmatched. Germline V CDR1 and CDR2: LNHDA, SQIVND (reference sequence).

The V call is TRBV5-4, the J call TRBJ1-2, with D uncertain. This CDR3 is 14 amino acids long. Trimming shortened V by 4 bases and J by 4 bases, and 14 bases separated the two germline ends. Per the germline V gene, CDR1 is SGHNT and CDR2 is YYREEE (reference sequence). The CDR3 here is CASSPDGEIYGYTF. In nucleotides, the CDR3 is TGTGCCAGCAGCCCGGATGGGGAGATCTATGGCTACACCTTC.

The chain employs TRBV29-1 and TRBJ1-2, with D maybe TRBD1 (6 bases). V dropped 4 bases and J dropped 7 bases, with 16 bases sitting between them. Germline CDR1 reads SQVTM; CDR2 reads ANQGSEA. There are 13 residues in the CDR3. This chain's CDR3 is CSVGRGNDVGYTF. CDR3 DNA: TGCAGCGTTGGGAGGGGGAATGACGTTGGCTACACCTTC.

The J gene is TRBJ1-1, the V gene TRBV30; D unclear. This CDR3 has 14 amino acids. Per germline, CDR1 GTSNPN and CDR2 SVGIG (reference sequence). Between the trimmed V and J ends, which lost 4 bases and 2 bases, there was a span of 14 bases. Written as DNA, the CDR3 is TGTGCCTGGAAAGTTATGGCAGTAAACACTGAAGCTTTCTTT. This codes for CAWKVMAVNTEAFF.